These 12 T cell receptor beta chains were sequenced from one sample in a study of blood T cell repertoires in COVID-19. Sequenced by immunoSEQ multiplex PCR; TCRdb stores in-frame clones only, minus some. This repertoire shows 150,000 to 250,000 clones, around 94% found once; its top ten account for approximately 0.8%. Input material: peripheral blood. The receptors derive from a young man with COVID-19, enrolled during active disease.

V gene TRBV18 combines with J gene TRBJ1-1; perhaps TRBD1 as D (5 bases). The CDR3 has 15 residues. In germline, CDR1 is KGHSH, CDR2 LQKENI. V was pared by 5 bases and J by 1 base, with 14 bases between. The CDR3: CASSALQTENTEAFF. In DNA, the CDR3 is TGTGCCAGCTCAGCCCTACAGACAGAGAACACTGAAGCTTTCTTT.

The chain has TRBV5-5 and TRBJ1-4, with 7 bases identical to TRBD1. The J segment lost 0 bases and the V segment lost 3 bases, leaving 5 bases of the junction unmatched. CDR1 is SGHKS, CDR2 YYEKEE, per germline (reference sequence). The CDR3 extends over 16 amino acids. CDR3 sequence (DNA): TGTGCCAGCAGCTATCCCGGGACAGCAACTAATGAAAAACTGTTTTTT. Translation gives CASSYPGTATNEKLFF.

The rearrangement joins TRBV6-5 to TRBJ2-5; TRBD1 matches 8 bases. CDR3 length: 15 amino acids. V dropped 5 bases and J dropped 4; count of bases not matched to a gene: 9. The germline V gene has CDR1 MNHEY and CDR2 SVGAGI. CDR3 DNA sequence: TGTGCCAGCAGTCCGGGGACCAGGGGGCGAGAGACCCAGTACTTC. Amino acids: CASSPGTRGRETQYF.

The rearrangement joins TRBV5-1 to TRBJ1-1, with D possibly matching TRBD1 (5 bases). Germline lookup yields CDR1 SGHRS and CDR2 YFSETQ. V was clipped by 2 bases and J by 1 base, with 6 bases between them. The CDR3 loop spans 13 amino acids. DNA of the CDR3: TGCGCCAGCAGCTTCGGGGGGAACACTGAAGCTTTCTTT. Amino acids: CASSFGGNTEAFF.

This CDR3 is CASSYSGAAYEQYF. The CDR3 DNA reads as TGTGCCAGCAGTTACTCAGGGGCCGCCTACGAGCAGTACTTC. This sequence joins TRBV6-5 and TRBJ2-7; TRBD1 might be the D (5 bases). CDR3 size: 14 residues. Trimming pared 0 bases from V and 2 bases from J, leaving 8 bases between. The V gene's germline CDR1 is MNHEY and CDR2 SVGAGI.

The genes are TRBV14 and TRBJ1-1; no reliable D call. Germline CDR1 SGHDN, CDR2 FVKESK. With 3 bases removed from V and 4 bases from J, the gap between germline ends came to 18 bases. CDR3 length: 16 residues. The CDR3, as DNA: TGTGCCAGCAGCCAGGGCATGACGGTTGTCGGCACTGAAGCTTTCTTT. It is translated as CASSQGMTVVGTEAFF.

The chain uses TRBV6-1 and TRBJ2-1, with 8 bases that match TRBD1. The germline CDR1 and CDR2 sequences are MNHNS and SASEGT. With 3 bases clipped from V and 8 bases from J, the junction kept 6 bases outside the gene matches. There are 14 residues in the CDR3. CDR3 nucleotides: TGTGCCAGCAGTGACGGACAGGGTTCGGATGAGCAGTTCTTC. Protein sequence: CASSDGQGSDEQFF.

The chain employs TRBV18 and TRBJ2-7; D remains unclear. The CDR3 is 12 amino acids. Germline-derived CDR1 and CDR2 are KGHSH and LQKENI. V dropped 4 bases and J dropped 4 bases, with 8 bases sitting between them. In DNA form, the CDR3 reads TGTGCCAGCTCACGCCAGACATACGAGCAGTACTTC. Protein: CASSRQTYEQYF.

Remarks on this clone: Other DNA sequences in the sample encode the same CDR3. V gene TRBV5-1 combines with J gene TRBJ2-1; D gene uncertain. The CDR3 has 12 amino acids. Germline V gene data show CDR1 as SGHRS and CDR2 as YFSETQ. The V and J ends lost 0 bases and 6 bases respectively, with 4 bases between them. The CDR3 loop reads CASSLAGNEQFF. CDR3 coding DNA: TGCGCCAGCAGCTTGGCGGGCAATGAGCAGTTCTTC. The full variable domain, with the rest looked up from reference TRBV5-1 and TRBJ2-1, is KAGVTQTPRYLIKTRGQQVTLSCSPISGHRSVSWYQQTPGQGLQFLFEYFSETQRNKGNFPGRFSGRQFSNSRSEMNVSTLELGDSALYLCASSLAGNEQFFGPGTRLTVL.

The chain combines TRBV6-5 with TRBJ1-2; the match to TRBD1 covers 9 bases. Trimming cost V 6 bases and J 2 bases; bases outside gene matches: 7. This CDR3 is built from 15 residues. CDR1 is MNHEY, CDR2 SVGAGI, per germline. CDR3 in amino acids: CASRDTGGGNYGYTF. The CDR3 coding sequence is TGTGCCAGCAGGGATACAGGGGGCGGAAACTATGGCTACACCTTC.

The chain recombines TRBV10-3 with TRBJ1-4, with 7 bases fitting TRBD1. The CDR3 runs 13 residues. Germline values: CDR1 ENHRY, CDR2 SYGVKD. V lost 6 bases and J lost 8; bases outside the gene matches: 6. CDR3 sequence (DNA): TGTGCCATCAGCCCCGGGACAGCGGAAAAACTGTTTTTT. Translation gives CAISPGTAEKLFF.

The J gene is TRBJ1-5, the V gene TRBV21-1; the table calls TRBD1, which could not be checked here. TRBV21-1 is given as a pseudogene. CDR3 length equals 16 residues. CDR3 in DNA: TGTGCCAGCAGCAATCGGTATGGCACAGGCAATCAGCCCCAGCATTTT. It translates to CASSNRYGTGNQPQHF.